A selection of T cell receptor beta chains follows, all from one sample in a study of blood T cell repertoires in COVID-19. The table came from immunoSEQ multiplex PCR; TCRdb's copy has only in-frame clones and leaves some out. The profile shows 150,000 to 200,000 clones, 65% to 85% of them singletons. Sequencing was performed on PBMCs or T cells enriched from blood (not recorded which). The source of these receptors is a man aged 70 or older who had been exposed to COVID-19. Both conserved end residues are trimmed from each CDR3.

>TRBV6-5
ASSYSSSGNTEAF
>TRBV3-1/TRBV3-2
ASSHPAGGQETQY
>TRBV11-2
ASSLVGAGGEKLF
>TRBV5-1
ASSFSPSRGTQY
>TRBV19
ASRDRVTNEKLF
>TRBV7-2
ASSLEPGQAAF
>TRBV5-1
ASSLDPGGPGTQY
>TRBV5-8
ASRPRKGAYEQY
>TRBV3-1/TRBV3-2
ASSRSGGTGAF
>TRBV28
ASSPLSGSGETQY
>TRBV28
ASSSGDLRAF
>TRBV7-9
ASSFPLNTEAF
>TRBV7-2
ASSSGRTSGDNEQF
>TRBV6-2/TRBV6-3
ASSYSHVLNEQF
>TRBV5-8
ASSPRLGSFYEQY
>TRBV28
ASSLGTAANYGYT
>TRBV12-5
ASGLVVDWQGGQPQH
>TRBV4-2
ASSLRTGGLETQY
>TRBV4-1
ASSQGQVLPNEKLF
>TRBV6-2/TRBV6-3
ASSGGGGSYEQY
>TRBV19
ASSGLYEQY
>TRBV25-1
ASSESGVDSGNTIY
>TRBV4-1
ASSQTGTGRETQY
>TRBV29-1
SVGGVNQPQH
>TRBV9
ASSHSKNWTSGSYEQF
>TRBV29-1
SVPGTPYQETQY
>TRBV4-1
ATSQQALHNEQF
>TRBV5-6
ASSLAGGARGYT
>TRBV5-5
ASSFSRTQY
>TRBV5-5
ASSLEGQSRNTIY
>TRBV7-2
ASSLGGETEAF
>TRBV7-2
ASSLETGGARGYT
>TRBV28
ASGNSGPTDTQY
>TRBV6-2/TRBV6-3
ASSSRGSASNQPQH
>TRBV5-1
ASSPNQGAGGYT
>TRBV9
ASSFTTSGGTDTQY
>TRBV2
ASSEQGPRGNEQF
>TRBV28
ASSFPEGHYEQY
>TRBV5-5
ASSLSGYGNTIY
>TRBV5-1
ASSTWGGFPLH
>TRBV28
ASSLQGALRELF